Presented here are 27 T cell receptor beta chains from one specimen sequenced in a study of shared T cell receptors in the human thymus (dated by TCRdb to 2020 to 2023). Library generation was performed with the immunoSEQ multiplex PCR assay. What TCRdb holds here is the immuneACCESS table cut down to in-frame rearrangements. Part of the clones is not present; checked against another copy, under half of the missing clones reflect an unresolved V gene, and the others are unexplained. The sample table holds around 730,000 clones, of which roughly 88% were seen once. Roughly 0.01% of the sample comes from the top ten. These data were also reused for a study on human thymus T cells.

Sequences were obtained from thymocytes. These receptors all stem from a girl in the first two years of life with a congenital heart defect. Donor details come from another sample of the same person, matched by shared clones.

The rearrangement uses TRBV6-1 and TRBJ1-2; a possible D gene is TRBD1 (6 bases). The CDR3 contains 13 residues. The germline CDR1 and CDR2 sequences are MNHNS and SASEGT. Trimming removed 6 bases at V and 7 bases at J, with 15 bases between. CDR3 coding DNA: TGTGCCAGCAGGAAATCAGGGGACGGTGGCTACACCTTC. Translated, it gives CASRKSGDGGYTF.

This chain uses TRBV5-5 with TRBJ1-2, with D unclear. The CDR3 length is 13 residues. V lost 0 bases and J lost 6, with 9 bases in between. Germline-derived CDR1 and CDR2 are SGHKS and YYEKEE (reference sequence). The CDR3 spells CASSLGHRNGYTF. The CDR3 DNA sequence: TGTGCCAGCAGCTTGGGACACCGGAATGGCTACACCTTC. The full variable domain, completed using reference TRBV5-5 and TRBJ1-2, is DAGVTQSPTHLIKTRGQQVTLRCSPISGHKSVSWYQQVLGQGPQFIFQYYEKEERGRGNFPDRFSARQFPNYSSELNVNALLLGDSALYLCASSLGHRNGYTFGSGTRLTVV.

J is TRBJ2-2 and V is TRBV6-5, with unresolved D. The germline gives CDR1 MNHEY, CDR2 SVGAGI. The CDR3 sequence is 14 residues long. V was clipped by 2 bases and J by 7 bases, with 11 bases between them. CDR3 region: CASSYGRHLGELFF. CDR3 DNA: TGTGCCAGCAGTTACGGGCGACATCTCGGGGAGCTGTTTTTT.

J is TRBJ1-2 and V is TRBV10-2; TRBD1 is a possible D gene (5 bases). CDR3 size: 14 residues. Between the trimmed V and J ends, which lost 4 bases and 5 bases, there was a span of 14 bases. The germline gives CDR1 WSHSY, CDR2 SAAADI. CDR3 in DNA: TGCGCCAGCAGTGGCAGGGTGTCAGAATATGGCTACACCTTC. The encoded protein is CASSGRVSEYGYTF.

The rearrangement joins TRBV2 to TRBJ2-5, with 10 bases aligning to TRBD2. Germline V lookup: CDR1 SNHLY, CDR2 FYNNEI. V was pared by 4 bases and J by 1 base, with 9 bases of the junction left unmatched. The length of the CDR3 is 17 residues. The CDR3 sequence is CASSAAQLAGTQETQYF. As DNA, the CDR3 is TGTGCCAGCAGTGCGGCCCAACTAGCGGGGACCCAAGAGACCCAGTACTTC.

The V and J genes are TRBV27 and TRBJ2-7; 8 bases are shared with TRBD1. Germline V gene lookup returns CDR1 MNHEY and CDR2 SMNVEV (reference sequence). The CDR3 spans 16 residues. V shed 6 bases and J 2 bases; nucleotides not matched to a gene: 12. The CDR3 DNA follows: TGTGCCAGCAGGCCTGACAGGGGTAAACGTCCCTACGAGCAGTACTTC. It yields the protein CASRPDRGKRPYEQYF.

Regarding this clone: The sample has other DNA sequences that encode this CDR3 too. V gene TRBV5-1 combines with J gene TRBJ2-3, with 8 positions matching TRBD2. CDR1 SGHRS and CDR2 YFSETQ come from the germline V gene. This CDR3 has 15 residues. Germline trimming cut 1 base from V and 1 base from J; bases unmatched to any gene: 2. CDR3 sequence reads: CASSLSSGGTDTQYF. The CDR3 bases are TGCGCCAGCAGCTTGAGTAGCGGGGGCACAGATACGCAGTATTTT.

Comments on this clone: The same CDR3 also results from other DNA sequences found in this sample. The chain joins TRBV27 to TRBJ1-2; D is possibly TRBD1 (6 bases). The CDR3 runs to 15 residues. Trimming pared 2 bases from V and 0 bases from J, leaving 10 bases between. Germline V gene lookup returns CDR1 MNHEY and CDR2 SMNVEV (reference sequence). The CDR3 here is CASSLGQQANYGYTF. CDR3 in DNA: TGTGCCAGCAGTTTAGGACAGCAAGCTAACTATGGCTACACCTTC.

This chain connects TRBV14 to TRBJ1-6; D not certain. CDR3 length: 13 amino acids. The germline V and J ends were trimmed by 6 bases and 8 bases, with 11 bases remaining between them. CDR1 and CDR2 (germline): SGHDN, FVKESK. The CDR3, as DNA: TGTGCCAGCAGGGAGAGCCCAGATTCACCCCTCCACTTT. Residues: CASRESPDSPLHF.

This chain uses TRBV10-3 with TRBJ2-2, with D uncertain. V was pared by 8 bases and J by 0 bases, with 10 bases between. CDR1 is ENHRY, CDR2 SYGVKD, per germline. The CDR3 length is 14 residues. The CDR3 sequence is CAILDSSNTGELFF. For the CDR3, the DNA is TGTGCCATCTTAGATAGTTCGAACACCGGGGAGCTGTTTTTT.

The CDR3 sequence is CASRPDINGYTF. CDR3 sequence (DNA): TGTGCCAGCAGACCCGACATCAATGGCTACACCTTC. The rearrangement links TRBV6-6 to TRBJ1-2; D call uncertain. CDR3 length: 12 residues. V lost 6 bases and J 6 bases, leaving 11 bases between the germline ends. Germline CDR1 is MNHNY and CDR2 is SVGAGI (reference sequence).

The rearrangement uses TRBV4-2 and TRBJ2-4; 11 bases fit TRBD2. The CDR3 length is 19 residues. The germline CDR1 and CDR2 sequences are LGHNA and YNFKEQ. V shed 4 bases and J 0 bases; nucleotides not matched to a gene: 11. CDR3 sequence: CASSRASLAGGLAKNIQYF. Here the CDR3 DNA reads TGTGCCAGCAGCCGAGCTAGCCTAGCGGGGGGACTAGCCAAAAACATTCAGTACTTC.

V and J are TRBV28 and TRBJ1-1; maybe TRBD1 (6 bases). The CDR3 sequence is 15 residues long. Trimming shortened V by 2 bases and J by 1 base, and 11 bases separated the two germline ends. In germline, CDR1 is MDHEN, CDR2 SYDVKM. This CDR3 reads CASSLGGARNTEAFF. In DNA, the CDR3 is TGTGCCAGCAGTTTAGGGGGCGCGCGGAACACTGAAGCTTTCTTT.

The chain has TRBV11-2 and TRBJ1-5; D remains unclear. The germline V and J ends were trimmed by 1 base and 7 bases, with 17 bases remaining between them. The germline V gene encodes CDR1 SGHAT and CDR2 FQNNGV. CDR3 length equals 16 residues. CDR3 sequence reads: CASSLGQSSTSQPQHF. CDR3 DNA sequence: TGTGCCAGCAGCTTAGGGCAAAGTTCGACTAGCCAGCCCCAGCATTTT.

This sequence joins TRBV28 and TRBJ1-2; D not certain. V was pared by 11 bases and J by 7 bases, with 14 bases between. The CDR3 contains 11 residues. The V gene's germline CDR1 is MDHEN and CDR2 SYDVKM. The CDR3 nucleotides are TGTGCCCACCGAAGTACAAGTGGCTACACCTTC. Translated, it gives CAHRSTSGYTF.

V usage is TRBV19 and J usage is TRBJ1-5; D gene unclear. V was trimmed by 2 bases and J by 0 bases, leaving 8 bases between them. CDR3 length equals 15 residues. Germline CDR1 and CDR2: LNHDA and SQIVND (reference sequence). The CDR3, as DNA: TGTGCCAGTAGTATAAGGAGTTATAGCAATCAGCCCCAGCATTTT. Translation gives CASSIRSYSNQPQHF.

This chain uses TRBV5-1 with TRBJ1-2, with TRBD1 matching over 9 bases. Germline CDR1 SGHRS, CDR2 YFSETQ. The V and J ends lost 0 bases and 6 bases, in that order; junction bases with no gene match: 6. This CDR3 has 15 residues. This CDR3 reads CASSLEGQGRDGYTF. The CDR3 DNA is TGCGCCAGCAGCTTGGAGGGACAGGGTAGGGATGGCTACACCTTC.

This chain links TRBV4-3 with TRBJ1-1; D possibly corresponds to TRBD1 (5 bases). This CDR3 comprises 12 residues. The germline V gene encodes CDR1 LGHNA and CDR2 YSLEER. Trimming took 5 bases from V and 10 from J, leaving 14 bases between them. This chain's CDR3 is CASSSRGGVAFF. CDR3 in DNA: TGCGCCAGCAGCTCCCGGGGCGGGGTAGCTTTCTTT.

The chain couples TRBV5-8 to TRBJ1-2; no clear D. This CDR3 comprises 10 residues. Trimming shortened V by 4 bases and J by 5 bases, and 3 bases separated the two germline ends. Germline CDR1 is SGHTS and CDR2 is YDEGEE. Here the CDR3 DNA reads TGTGCCAGCAGCCATTATGGCTACACCTTC. It encodes CASSHYGYTF.

The chain employs TRBV28 and TRBJ1-2, with TRBD1 as a possible D gene (5 bases). V dropped 6 bases and J dropped 8 bases, with 22 bases sitting between them. The CDR3 length is 15 residues. CDR1 MDHEN and CDR2 SYDVKM come from the germline V gene. The CDR3 reads CASSQAWDSQGGYTF. CDR3 bases: TGTGCCAGCAGCCAGGCTTGGGACTCCCAAGGCGGCTACACCTTC.

The chain links TRBV9 to TRBJ2-1; 10 bases are shared with TRBD2. CDR3 length equals 17 residues. Trimming took 0 bases from V and 7 from J; bases not matched to a gene: 10. Germline CDR1 reads SGDLS; CDR2 reads YYNGEE. The CDR3 DNA follows: TGTGCCAGCAGCGTAGCGGAGCGGGGGGGAGAAAGAAATGAGCAGTTCTTC. It yields the protein CASSVAERGGERNEQFF.

The chain is built from TRBV19 and TRBJ1-3, with D maybe TRBD1 (5 bases). Per the germline V gene, CDR1 is LNHDA and CDR2 is SQIVND (reference sequence). This CDR3 region has 13 residues. The ends were cut back, 10 bases at V and 4 bases at J, with 14 bases in the middle. CDR3 DNA: TGTGCCACCTCGGGGGGGAAAGGAAACACCATATATTTT. It codes for CATSGGKGNTIYF.

V usage is TRBV5-5 and J usage is TRBJ1-1; perhaps TRBD1 as D (6 bases). With 0 bases removed from V and 6 bases from J, the gap between germline ends came to 30 bases. CDR1 and CDR2 from the germline V gene are SGHKS and YYEKEE (reference sequence). This CDR3 has 20 amino acids. DNA of the CDR3: TGTGCCAGCAGCTTGGTACCTAAGGAGGGGAATGGAGGGGGGGAGGCTGAAGCTTTCTTT. Translated, it gives CASSLVPKEGNGGGEAEAFF.

This clone occurred once. This rearrangement joins TRBV2 to TRBJ1-2, with a tentative D call TRBD1 (6 bases). CDR3 length equals 17 residues. Between the trimmed V and J ends, which lost 3 bases and 2 bases, there was a span of 19 bases. Germline lookup yields CDR1 SNHLY and CDR2 FYNNEI. The CDR3 is CASSDVGHLLKNYGYTF. CDR3 DNA sequence: TGTGCCAGCAGTGACGTGGGACACCTCTTAAAAAACTATGGCTACACCTTC.

V and J are TRBV5-1 and TRBJ1-4, with D maybe TRBD1 (5 bases). CDR3 size: 14 residues. V was pared by 4 bases and J by 3 bases, with 10 bases between. The germline V gene has CDR1 SGHRS and CDR2 YFSETQ. CDR3 sequence reads: CASSPQASNEKLFF. The CDR3 DNA is TGCGCCAGCAGCCCACAGGCATCTAATGAAAAACTGTTTTTT.

The chain combines TRBV4-3 with TRBJ2-4; possibly TRBD1 for D (6 bases). Germline assignment: CDR1 LGHNA and CDR2 YSLEER. The CDR3 is 17 amino acids. The germline V and J ends were trimmed by 0 bases and 0 bases, with 12 bases remaining between them. Written as DNA, the CDR3 is TGCGCCAGCAGCCAAGATGTACAGGGCCCAGCCAAAAACATTCAGTACTTC. It translates to CASSQDVQGPAKNIQYF.

The rearrangement links TRBV18 to TRBJ2-7; 8 bases are shared with TRBD2. J was trimmed by 0 bases and V by 0 bases; bases with no gene match: 4. The germline V gene encodes CDR1 KGHSH and CDR2 LQKENI. The CDR3 spans 16 residues. CDR3 amino acids: CASSPPARGGSYEQYF. DNA for the CDR3: TGTGCCAGCTCACCACCGGCACGGGGGGGCTCCTACGAGCAGTACTTC. Using reference TRBV18 and TRBJ2-7 for the parts outside the CDR3, the full variable domain is NAGVMQNPRHLVRRRGQEARLRCSPMKGHSHVYWYRQLPEEGLKFMVYLQKENIIDESGMPKERFSAEFPKEGPSILRIQQVVRGDSAAYFCASSPPARGGSYEQYFGPGTRLTVT.